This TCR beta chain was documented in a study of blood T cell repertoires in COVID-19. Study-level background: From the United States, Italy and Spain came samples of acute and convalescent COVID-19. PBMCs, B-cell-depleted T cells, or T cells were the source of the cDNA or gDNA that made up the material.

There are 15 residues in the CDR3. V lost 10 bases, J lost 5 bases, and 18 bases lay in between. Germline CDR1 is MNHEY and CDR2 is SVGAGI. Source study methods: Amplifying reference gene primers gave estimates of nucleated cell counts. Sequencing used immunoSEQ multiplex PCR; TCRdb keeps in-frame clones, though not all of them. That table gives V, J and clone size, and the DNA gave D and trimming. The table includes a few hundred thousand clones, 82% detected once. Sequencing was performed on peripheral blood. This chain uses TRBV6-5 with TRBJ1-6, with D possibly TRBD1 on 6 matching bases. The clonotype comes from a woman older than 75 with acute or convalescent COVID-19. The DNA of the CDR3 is TGTGCCACAAGAGTTGAGACAGGCCATAATTCACCCCTCCACTTT. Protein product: CATRVETGHNSPLHF.